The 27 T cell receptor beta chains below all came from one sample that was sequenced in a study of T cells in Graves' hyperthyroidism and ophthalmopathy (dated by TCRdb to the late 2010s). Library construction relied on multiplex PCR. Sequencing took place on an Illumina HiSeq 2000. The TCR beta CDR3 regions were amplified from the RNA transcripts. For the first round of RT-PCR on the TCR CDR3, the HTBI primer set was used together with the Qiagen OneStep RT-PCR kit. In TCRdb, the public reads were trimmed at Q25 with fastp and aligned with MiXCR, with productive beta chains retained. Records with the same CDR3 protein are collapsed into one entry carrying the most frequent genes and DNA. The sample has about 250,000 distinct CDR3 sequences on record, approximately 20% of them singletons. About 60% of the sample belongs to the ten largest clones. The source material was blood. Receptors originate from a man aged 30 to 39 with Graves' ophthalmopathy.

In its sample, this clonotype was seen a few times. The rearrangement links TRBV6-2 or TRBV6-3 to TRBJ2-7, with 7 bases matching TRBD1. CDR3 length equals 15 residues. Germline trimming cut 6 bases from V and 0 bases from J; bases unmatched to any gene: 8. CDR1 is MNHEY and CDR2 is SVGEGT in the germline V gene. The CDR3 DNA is TGTGCCAGCAGAGACCCGGGACAGTCCTCCTACGAGCAGTACTTC. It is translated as CASRDPGQSSYEQYF.

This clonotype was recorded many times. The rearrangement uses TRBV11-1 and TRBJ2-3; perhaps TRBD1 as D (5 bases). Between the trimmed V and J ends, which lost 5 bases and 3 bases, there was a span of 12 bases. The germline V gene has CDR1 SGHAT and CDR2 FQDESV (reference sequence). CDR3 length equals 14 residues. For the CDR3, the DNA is TGTGCCAGCAGCCTTTTCCAGGGAACAGATACGCAGTATTTT. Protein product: CASSLFQGTDTQYF.

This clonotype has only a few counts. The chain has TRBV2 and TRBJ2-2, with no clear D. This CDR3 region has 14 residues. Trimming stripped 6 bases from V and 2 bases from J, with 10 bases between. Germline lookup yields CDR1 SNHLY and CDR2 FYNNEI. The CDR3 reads CASRGDSNTGELFF. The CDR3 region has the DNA TGTGCCAGCAGGGGTGACTCCAACACCGGGGAGCTGTTTTTT. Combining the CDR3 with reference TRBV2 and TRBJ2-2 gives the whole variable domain EPEVTQTPSHQVTQMGQEVILRCVPISNHLYFYWYRQILGQKVEFLVSFYNNEISEKSEIFDDQFSVERPDGSNFTLKIRSTKLEDSAMYFCASRGDSNTGELFFGEGSRLTVL.

CDR3 loop: CASSELKGLAGSTDTQYF. The DNA for the CDR3 is TGTGCCAGCAGCGAATTGAAGGGACTAGCGGGAAGCACAGATACGCAGTATTTT. The rearrangement uses TRBV11-3 and TRBJ2-3, with 13 bases fitting TRBD2. The CDR3 is made up of 18 amino acids. The V gene end was trimmed by 5 bases and the J gene end by 0 bases; junction bases not matched to a gene: 8. Germline V gives CDR1 SGHNT, CDR2 YENEEA.

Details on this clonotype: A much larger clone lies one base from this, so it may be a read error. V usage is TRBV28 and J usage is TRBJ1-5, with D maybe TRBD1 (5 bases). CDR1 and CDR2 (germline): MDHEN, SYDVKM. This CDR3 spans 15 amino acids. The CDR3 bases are TGTGTCAGCAGTTTATTACAGAGGGGAGGCCAGCCCCAGCATTTT. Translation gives CVSSLLQRGGQPQHF.

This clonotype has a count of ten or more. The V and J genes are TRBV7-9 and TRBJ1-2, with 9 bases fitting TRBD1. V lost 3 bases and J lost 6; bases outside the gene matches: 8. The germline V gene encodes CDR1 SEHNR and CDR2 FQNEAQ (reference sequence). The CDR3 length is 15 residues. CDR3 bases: TGTGCCAGCAGCTTGACAGGGGGAAATCGTCATGGCTACACCTTC. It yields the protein CASSLTGGNRHGYTF. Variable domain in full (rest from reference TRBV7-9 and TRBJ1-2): DTGVSQNPRHKITKRGQNVTFRCDPISEHNRLYWYRQTLGQGPEFLTYFQNEAQLEKSRLLSDRFSAERPKGSFSTLEIQRTEQGDSAMYLCASSLTGGNRHGYTFGSGTRLTVV.

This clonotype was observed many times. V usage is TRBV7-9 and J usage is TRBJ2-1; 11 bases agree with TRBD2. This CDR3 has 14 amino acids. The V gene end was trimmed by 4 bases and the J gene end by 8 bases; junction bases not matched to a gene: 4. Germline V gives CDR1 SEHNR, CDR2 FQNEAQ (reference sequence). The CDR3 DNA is TGTGCCAGCAGCTCTAGCGGGAGGAGGCATGAGCAGTTCTTC. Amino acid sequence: CASSSSGRRHEQFF.

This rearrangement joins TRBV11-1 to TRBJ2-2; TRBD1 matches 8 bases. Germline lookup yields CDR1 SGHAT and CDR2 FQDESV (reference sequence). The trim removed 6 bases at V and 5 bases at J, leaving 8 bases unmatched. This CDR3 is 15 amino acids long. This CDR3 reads CASSYWTGRTGELFF. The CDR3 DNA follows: TGTGCCAGCAGTTACTGGACAGGGAGGACCGGGGAGCTGTTTTTT.

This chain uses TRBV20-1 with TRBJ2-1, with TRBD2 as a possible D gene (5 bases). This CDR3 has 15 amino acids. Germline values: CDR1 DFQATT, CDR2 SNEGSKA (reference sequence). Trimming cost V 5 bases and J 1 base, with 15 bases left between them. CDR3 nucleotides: TGCAGTGCTGTTTCAAGCGGTACGTCCTACAATGAGCAGTTCTTC. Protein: CSAVSSGTSYNEQFF.

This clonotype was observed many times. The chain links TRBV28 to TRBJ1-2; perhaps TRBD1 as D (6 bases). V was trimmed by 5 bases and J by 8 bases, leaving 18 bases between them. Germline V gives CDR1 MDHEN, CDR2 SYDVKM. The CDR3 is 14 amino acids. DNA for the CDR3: TGTGCCAGCAGTGCCGGAGGGGGGGGTGGCGGCTACACCTTC. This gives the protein CASSAGGGGGGYTF.

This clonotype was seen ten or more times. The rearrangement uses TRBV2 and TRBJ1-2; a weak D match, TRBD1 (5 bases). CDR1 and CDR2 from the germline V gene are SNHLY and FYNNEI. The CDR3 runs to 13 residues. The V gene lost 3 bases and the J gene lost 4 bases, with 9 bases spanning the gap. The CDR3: CASSDYRTYGYTF. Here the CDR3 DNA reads TGTGCCAGCAGTGACTACAGGACCTATGGCTACACCTTC.

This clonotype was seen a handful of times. This chain's CDR3 is CASSQFGAAKNIQYF. The CDR3 coding sequence is TGTGCCAGCAGCCAATTCGGGGCGGCCAAAAACATTCAGTACTTC. The chain is built from TRBV3-1 and TRBJ2-4; D tentatively reads TRBD1 or TRBD2 (5 bases each). The CDR3 is 15 residues long. The V gene's germline CDR1 is LGHDT and CDR2 YNNKEL (reference sequence). Trimming removed 2 bases from V and 1 base from J, with 9 bases in between.

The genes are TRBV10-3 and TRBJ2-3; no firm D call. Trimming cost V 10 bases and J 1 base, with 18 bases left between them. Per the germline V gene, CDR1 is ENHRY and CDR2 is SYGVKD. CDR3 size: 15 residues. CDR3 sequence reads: CASNLNPLGTDTQYF. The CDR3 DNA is TGTGCCAGCAACCTAAACCCCCTGGGCACAGATACGCAGTATTTT.

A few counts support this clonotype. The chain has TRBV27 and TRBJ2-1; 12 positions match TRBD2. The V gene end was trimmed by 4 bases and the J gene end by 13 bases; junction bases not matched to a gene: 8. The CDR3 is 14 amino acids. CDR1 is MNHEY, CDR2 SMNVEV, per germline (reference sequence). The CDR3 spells CASSSRLAGATQFF. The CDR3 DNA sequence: TGTGCCAGCAGTTCAAGACTAGCGGGAGCCACCCAGTTCTTC.

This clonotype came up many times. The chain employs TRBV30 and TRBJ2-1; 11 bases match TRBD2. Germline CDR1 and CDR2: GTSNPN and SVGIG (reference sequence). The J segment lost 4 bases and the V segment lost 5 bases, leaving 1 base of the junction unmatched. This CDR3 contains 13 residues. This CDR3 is CAWGTSGYNEQFF. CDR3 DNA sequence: TGTGCCTGGGGGACTAGCGGATACAATGAGCAGTTCTTC.

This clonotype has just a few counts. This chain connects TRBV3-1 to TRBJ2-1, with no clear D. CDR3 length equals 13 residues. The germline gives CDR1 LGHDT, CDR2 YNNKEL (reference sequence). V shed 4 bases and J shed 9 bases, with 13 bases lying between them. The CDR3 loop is CASSPGQTSEQFF. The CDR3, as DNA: TGTGCCAGCAGCCCCGGTCAGACAAGTGAGCAGTTCTTC.

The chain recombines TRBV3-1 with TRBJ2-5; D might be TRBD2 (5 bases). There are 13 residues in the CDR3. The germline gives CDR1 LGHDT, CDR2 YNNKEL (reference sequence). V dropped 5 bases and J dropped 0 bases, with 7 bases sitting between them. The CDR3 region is CASSYSDQETQYF. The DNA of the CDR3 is TGTGCCAGCAGCTATAGCGACCAAGAGACCCAGTACTTC.

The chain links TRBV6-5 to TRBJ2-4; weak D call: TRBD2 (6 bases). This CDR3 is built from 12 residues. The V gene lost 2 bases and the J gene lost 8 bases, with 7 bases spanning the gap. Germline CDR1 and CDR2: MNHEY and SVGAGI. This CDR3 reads CASSYPGDIQYF. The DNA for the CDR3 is TGTGCCAGCAGTTACCCGGGGGACATTCAGTACTTC.

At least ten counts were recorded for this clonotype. CDR3 bases: TGTGCCTTTCGTCGGATACCGACCAGGAGCTCCTACGAGCAGTACTTC. It yields the protein CAFRRIPTRSSYEQYF. The V call is TRBV30, the J call TRBJ2-7; D is uncertain. The ends were cut back, 7 bases at V and 0 bases at J, with 22 bases in the middle. Per germline, CDR1 GTSNPN and CDR2 SVGIG (reference sequence). The CDR3 has 16 amino acids.

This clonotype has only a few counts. The CDR3 sequence: CASSLSTGRRYEQYF. The CDR3 nucleotides read TGTGCCAGCAGTTTATCGACAGGGAGGAGGTACGAGCAGTACTTC. V gene TRBV27 combines with J gene TRBJ2-7; possibly TRBD1 for D (7 bases). CDR1 is MNHEY and CDR2 is SMNVEV in the germline V gene (reference sequence). The CDR3 is 15 amino acids. V lost 0 bases, J lost 4 bases, and 13 bases lay in between.

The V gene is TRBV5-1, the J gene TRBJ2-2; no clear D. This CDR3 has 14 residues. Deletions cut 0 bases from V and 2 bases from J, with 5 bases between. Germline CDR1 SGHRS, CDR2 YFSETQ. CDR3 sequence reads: CASSLDLNTGELFF. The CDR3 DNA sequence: TGCGCCAGCAGCTTGGACCTAAACACCGGGGAGCTGTTTTTT. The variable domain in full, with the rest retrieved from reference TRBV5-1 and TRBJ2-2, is KAGVTQTPRYLIKTRGQQVTLSCSPISGHRSVSWYQQTPGQGLQFLFEYFSETQRNKGNFPGRFSGRQFSNSRSEMNVSTLELGDSALYLCASSLDLNTGELFFGEGSRLTVL.

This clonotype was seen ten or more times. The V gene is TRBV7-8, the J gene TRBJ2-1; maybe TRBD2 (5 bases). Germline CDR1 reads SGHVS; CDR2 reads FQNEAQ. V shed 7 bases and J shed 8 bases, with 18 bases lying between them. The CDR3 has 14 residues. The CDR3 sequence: CASTGVEDSHEQFF. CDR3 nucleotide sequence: TGTGCCAGCACCGGGGTAGAGGATTCGCATGAGCAGTTCTTC.

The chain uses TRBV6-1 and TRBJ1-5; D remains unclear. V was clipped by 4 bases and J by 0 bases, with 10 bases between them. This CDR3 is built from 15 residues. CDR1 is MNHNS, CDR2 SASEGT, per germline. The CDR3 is CASSGGRSSNQPQHF. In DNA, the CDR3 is TGTGCCAGCAGTGGAGGACGTAGTAGCAATCAGCCCCAGCATTTT.

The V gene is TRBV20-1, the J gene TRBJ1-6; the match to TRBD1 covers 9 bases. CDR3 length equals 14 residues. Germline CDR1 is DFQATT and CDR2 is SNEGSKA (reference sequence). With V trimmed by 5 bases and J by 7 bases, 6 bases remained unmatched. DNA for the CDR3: TGCAGTGCTCGGGACAGGGTCGGGAATTCACCCCTCCACTTT. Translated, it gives CSARDRVGNSPLHF.

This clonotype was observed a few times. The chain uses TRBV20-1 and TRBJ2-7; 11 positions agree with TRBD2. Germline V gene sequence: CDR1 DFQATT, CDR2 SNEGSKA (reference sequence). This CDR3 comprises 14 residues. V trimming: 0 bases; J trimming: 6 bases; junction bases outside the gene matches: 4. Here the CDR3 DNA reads TGCAGTGCTAGAGATTTAGCGGGAGGGATCGAGCAGTACTTC. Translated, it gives CSARDLAGGIEQYF.

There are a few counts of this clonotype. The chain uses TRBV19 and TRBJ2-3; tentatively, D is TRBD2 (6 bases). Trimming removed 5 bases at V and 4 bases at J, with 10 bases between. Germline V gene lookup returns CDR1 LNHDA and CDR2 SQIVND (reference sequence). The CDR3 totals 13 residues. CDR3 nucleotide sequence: TGTGCCAGTAGTCGAGGAGGGTCAGATACGCAGTATTTT. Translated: CASSRGGSDTQYF.

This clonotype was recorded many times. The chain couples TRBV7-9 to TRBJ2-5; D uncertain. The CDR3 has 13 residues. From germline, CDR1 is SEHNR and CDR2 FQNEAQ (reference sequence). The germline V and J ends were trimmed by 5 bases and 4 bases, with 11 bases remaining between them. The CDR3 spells CASSPGLRETQYF. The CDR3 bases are TGTGCCAGCAGCCCGGGCCTCCGAGAGACCCAGTACTTC.